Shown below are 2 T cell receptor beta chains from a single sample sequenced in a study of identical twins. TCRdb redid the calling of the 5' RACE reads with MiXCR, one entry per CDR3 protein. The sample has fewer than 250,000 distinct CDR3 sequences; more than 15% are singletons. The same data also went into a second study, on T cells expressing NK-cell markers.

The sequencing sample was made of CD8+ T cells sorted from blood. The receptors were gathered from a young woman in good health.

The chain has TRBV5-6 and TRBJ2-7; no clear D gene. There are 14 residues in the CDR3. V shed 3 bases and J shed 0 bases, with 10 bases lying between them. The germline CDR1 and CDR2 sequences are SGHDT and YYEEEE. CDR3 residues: CASSWSVSSYEQYF. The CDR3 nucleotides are TGTGCCAGCAGCTGGAGCGTTAGCTCCTACGAGCAGTACTTC.

CDR3 in DNA: TGTGCCACCAGCAGACCGTACAGGGGTTCCTACAATGAGCAGTTCTTC. Translation: CATSRPYRGSYNEQFF. This rearrangement joins TRBV15 to TRBJ2-1, with 7 bases that match TRBD1. Germline V lookup: CDR1 LNHNV, CDR2 YYDKDF (reference sequence). CDR3 size: 16 residues. The V gene end was trimmed by 2 bases and the J gene end by 1 base; junction bases not matched to a gene: 5.